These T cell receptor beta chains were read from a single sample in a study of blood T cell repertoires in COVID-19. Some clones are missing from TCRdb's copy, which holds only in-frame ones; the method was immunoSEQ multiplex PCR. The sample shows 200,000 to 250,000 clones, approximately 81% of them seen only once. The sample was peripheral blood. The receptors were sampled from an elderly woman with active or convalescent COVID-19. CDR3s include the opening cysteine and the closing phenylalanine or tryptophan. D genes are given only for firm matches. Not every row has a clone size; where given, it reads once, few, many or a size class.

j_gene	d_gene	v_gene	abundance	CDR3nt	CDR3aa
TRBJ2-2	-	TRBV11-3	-	TGTGCCAGCAGCACCCAGTACAGGGTTAACACCGGGGAGCTGTTTTTT	CASSTQYRVNTGELFF
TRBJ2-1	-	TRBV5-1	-	TGCGCCAGCAGCTTCGGGAATGAGCAGTTCTTC	CASSFGNEQFF
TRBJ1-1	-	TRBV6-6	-	TGTGCCAGCAGTCCTGCAGGGCCCGAAGCTTTCTTT	CASSPAGPEAFF
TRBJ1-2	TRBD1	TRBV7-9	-	TGTGCCAGCAGCCCAACTGGACCGGGACAGAACTATGGCTACACCTTC	CASSPTGPGQNYGYTF
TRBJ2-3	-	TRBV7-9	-	TGTGCCAGCAGCGACCCTGGCGGGGATAGCACAGATACGCAGTATTTT	CASSDPGGDSTDTQYF
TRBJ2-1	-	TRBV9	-	TGTGCCAGCAGCCCAATAACCGGGACCTACAATGAGCAGTTCTTC	CASSPITGTYNEQFF
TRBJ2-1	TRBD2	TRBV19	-	TGTGCCAGTAGCGCGGGACTAGCGGGAGGGCCGACCTACAATGAGCAGTTCTTC	CASSAGLAGGPTYNEQFF
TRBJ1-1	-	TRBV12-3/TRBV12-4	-	TGTGCCAGCAGTTTAGGTCAGTGGGCTTTCTTT	CASSLGQWAFF
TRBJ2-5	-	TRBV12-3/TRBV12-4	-	TGTGCCAGCAGCTACCTAGCGCAAGAGACCCAGTACTTC	CASSYLAQETQYF
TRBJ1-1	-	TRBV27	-	TGTGCCAGCAGTCTGCTCCGGGGGGGGTATGCTGAAGCTTTCTTT	CASSLLRGGYAEAFF
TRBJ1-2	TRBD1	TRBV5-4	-	TGTGCCAGCAGCTTGGACCTACAGGGGGCTAGAGGCTACACCTTC	CASSLDLQGARGYTF
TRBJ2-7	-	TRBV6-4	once	TGTGCCAGCAGTGAGAGCATGGGGCACGAGCAGTACTTC	CASSESMGHEQYF
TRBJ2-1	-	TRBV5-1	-	TGCGCCAGCAGCTTCGACCCCCTGGGCGAGCAGTTCTTC	CASSFDPLGEQFF
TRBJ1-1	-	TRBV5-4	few	TGTGCCAGCAGCTCGAACAGGGCGGACACTGAAGCTTTCTTT	CASSSNRADTEAFF
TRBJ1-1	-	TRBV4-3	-	TGCGCCAGCAGCCAAGGGCTTCTTGACACTGAAGCTTTCTTT	CASSQGLLDTEAFF
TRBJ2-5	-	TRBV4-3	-	TGCGCCAGCAGCCAAGATGGTTCCAGTGGAGAGACCCAGTACTTC	CASSQDGSSGETQYF
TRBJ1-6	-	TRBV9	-	TGTGCCAGCAGCGTAGGGGCCGATTCACCCCTCCACTTT	CASSVGADSPLHF
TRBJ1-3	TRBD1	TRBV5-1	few	TGCGCCAGCAGCCGTGGACAGGGTGCCCGGGGGGACACCATATATTTT	CASSRGQGARGDTIYF
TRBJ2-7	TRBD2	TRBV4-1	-	TGCGCCAGCAGCCAGCCCGGGACTAGCTACGAGCAGTACTTC	CASSQPGTSYEQYF
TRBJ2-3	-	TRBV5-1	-	TGCGCCAGCAGCTTGGTGGGCCCAGATACGCAGTATTTT	CASSLVGPDTQYF
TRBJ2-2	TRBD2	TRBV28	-	TGTGCCAGCAGTTTGGGGGGGACTCGCACCGGGGAGCTGTTTTTT	CASSLGGTRTGELFF
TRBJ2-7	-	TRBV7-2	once	TGTGCCAGCAGCCCGGGACATCGGGCCTACGAGCAGTACTTC	CASSPGHRAYEQYF
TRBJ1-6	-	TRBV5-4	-	TGTGCCAGCAGCTTGGACAGGGCTAATAATTCACCCCTCCACTTT	CASSLDRANNSPLHF
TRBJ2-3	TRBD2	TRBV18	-	TGTGCCAGCTCACCCCTTCCGTTGGCGGGGGGCACCACAGATACGCAGTATTTT	CASSPLPLAGGTTDTQYF
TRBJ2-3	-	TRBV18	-	TGTGCCAGCTCACCACCTGGGACTTTGGCGGATACGCAGTATTTT	CASSPPGTLADTQYF
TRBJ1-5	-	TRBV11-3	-	TGTGCCAGCAGCTTAGGAGGGAGTGATCAGCCCCAGCATTTT	CASSLGGSDQPQHF
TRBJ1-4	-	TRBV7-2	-	TGTGCCAGCAGCTTAAGTGCAGGGGTTAATGAAAAACTGTTTTTT	CASSLSAGVNEKLFF
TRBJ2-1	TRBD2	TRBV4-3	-	TGCGCCAGCAGCCAAGAAACCTTGTCTGGAGCGGGGGGGCCCAATGAGCAGTTCTTC	CASSQETLSGAGGPNEQFF